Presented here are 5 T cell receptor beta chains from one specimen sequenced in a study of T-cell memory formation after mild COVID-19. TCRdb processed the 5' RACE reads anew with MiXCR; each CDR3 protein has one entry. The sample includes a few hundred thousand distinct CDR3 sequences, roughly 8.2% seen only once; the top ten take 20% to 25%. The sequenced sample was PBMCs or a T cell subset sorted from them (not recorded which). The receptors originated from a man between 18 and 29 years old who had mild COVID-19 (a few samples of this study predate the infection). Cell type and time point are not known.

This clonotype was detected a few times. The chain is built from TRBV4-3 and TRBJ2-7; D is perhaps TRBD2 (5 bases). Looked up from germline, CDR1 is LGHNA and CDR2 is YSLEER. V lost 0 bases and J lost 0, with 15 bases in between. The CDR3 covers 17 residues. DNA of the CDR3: TGCGCCAGCAGCCAAGATCGAGTGAGCGGTTACTCCTACGAGCAGTACTTC. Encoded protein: CASSQDRVSGYSYEQYF.

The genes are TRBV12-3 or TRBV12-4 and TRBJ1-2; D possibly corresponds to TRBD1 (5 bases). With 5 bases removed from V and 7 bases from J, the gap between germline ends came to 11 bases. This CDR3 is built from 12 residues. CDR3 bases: TGTGCCAGCAGTCCTCCCCAGGGTGGCTACACCTTC. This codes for CASSPPQGGYTF.

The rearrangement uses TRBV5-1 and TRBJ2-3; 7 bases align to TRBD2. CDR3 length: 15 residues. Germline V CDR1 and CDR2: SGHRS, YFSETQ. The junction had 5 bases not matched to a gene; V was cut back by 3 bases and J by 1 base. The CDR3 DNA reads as TGCGCCAGCAGCTCGAGCGGGGCTGGCACAGATACGCAGTATTTT. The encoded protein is CASSSSGAGTDTQYF.

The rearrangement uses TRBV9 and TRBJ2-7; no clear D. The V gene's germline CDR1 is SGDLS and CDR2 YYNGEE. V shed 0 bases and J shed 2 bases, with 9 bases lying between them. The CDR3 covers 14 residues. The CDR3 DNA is TGTGCCAGCAGCGTAGGCGTCAATCCCTACGAGCAGTACGTC. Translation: CASSVGVNPYEQYV.

This CDR3 reads CASSPREGGNYGYTF. CDR3 nucleotide sequence: TGCGCCAGCAGCCCGCGGGAGGGGGGTAACTATGGCTACACCTTC. V is TRBV4-1 and J is TRBJ1-2, with a weak D call TRBD1 (6 bases). With 4 bases removed from V and 1 base from J, the gap between germline ends came to 13 bases. The CDR3 spans 15 residues. The germline V gene encodes CDR1 MGHRA and CDR2 YSYEKL.